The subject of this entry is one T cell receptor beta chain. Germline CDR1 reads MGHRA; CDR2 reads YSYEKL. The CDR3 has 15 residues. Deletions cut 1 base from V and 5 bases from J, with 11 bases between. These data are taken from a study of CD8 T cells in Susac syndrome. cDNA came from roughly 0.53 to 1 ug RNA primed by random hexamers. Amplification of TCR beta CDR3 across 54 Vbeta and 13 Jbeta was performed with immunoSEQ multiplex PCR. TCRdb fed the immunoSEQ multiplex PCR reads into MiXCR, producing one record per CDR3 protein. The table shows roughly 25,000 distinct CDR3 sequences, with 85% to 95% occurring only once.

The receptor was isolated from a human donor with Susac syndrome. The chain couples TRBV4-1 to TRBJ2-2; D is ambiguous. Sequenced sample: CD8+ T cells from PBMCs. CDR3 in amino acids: CASSQGFRYTGELFF. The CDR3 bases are TGCGCCAGCAGCCAAGGTTTTAGGTATACCGGGGAGCTGTTTTTT.